The clone carrying this T cell receptor beta chain was picked up a small number of times. The data originate from a study of cytomegalovirus exposure and HLA in healthy donors. The PCR made use of 60 Vbeta and 13 Jbeta primers. TCRdb's copy holds only in-frame clones and misses some; the assay was immunoSEQ multiplex PCR. The data contain some 100,000 clones, about 79% of them singletons. V was clipped by 1 base and J by 4 bases, with 16 bases between them. The length of the CDR3 is 15 residues. The germline V gene encodes CDR1 GTSNPN and CDR2 SVGIG (reference sequence). This receptor was obtained from a female donor in good health and CMV-seropositive. The sequencing sample was made of PBMCs. The genes are TRBV30 and TRBJ1-1; unclear D gene. The CDR3 region has the DNA TGTGCCTGGAGTGAAACCAGCAACCCGGGCACTGAAGCTTTCTTT. Encoded protein: CAWSETSNPGTEAFF.